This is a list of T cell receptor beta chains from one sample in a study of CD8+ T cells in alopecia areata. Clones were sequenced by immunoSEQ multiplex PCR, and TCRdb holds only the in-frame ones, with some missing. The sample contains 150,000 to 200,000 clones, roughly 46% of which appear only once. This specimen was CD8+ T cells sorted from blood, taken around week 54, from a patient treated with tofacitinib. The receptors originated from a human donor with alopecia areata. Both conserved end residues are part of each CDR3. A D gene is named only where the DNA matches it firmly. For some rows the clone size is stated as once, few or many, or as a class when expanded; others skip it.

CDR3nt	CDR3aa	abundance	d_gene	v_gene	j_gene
TGCGCCAGCAGGCGGGACAGGGTAGTGACAGATACGCAGTATTTT	CASRRDRVVTDTQYF	NA	TRBD1	TRBV23-1	TRBJ2-3
TGTGCCACCAGCGTCGGAGCGAGTGGCAAAAACATTCAGTACTTC	CATSVGASGKNIQYF	NA	NA	TRBV15	TRBJ2-4
TGTGCCAGCAGCTTAGGACAGGGAGTCGGTTCACCCCTCCACTTT	CASSLGQGVGSPLHF	few	TRBD1	TRBV7-9	TRBJ1-6
TGTGCCAGCAGTTTCCACTTTGGCGGGGGGGCCGAAGATACGCAGTATTTT	CASSFHFGGGAEDTQYF	once	TRBD2	TRBV27	TRBJ2-3
TGTGCCAGCAGCCGACTAGGGGGAGATACGCAGTATTTT	CASSRLGGDTQYF	few	NA	TRBV6-6	TRBJ2-3
TGTGCCAGCAGCTCGCGGCGACAGGGGGTTGGTGAACAACTGTTTTTT	CASSSRRQGVGEQLFF	NA	TRBD1	TRBV7-2	TRBJ1-4
TGTGCCTGGAGAATAGGACCGCTGAACACTGAAGCTTTCTTT	CAWRIGPLNTEAFF	few	NA	TRBV30	TRBJ1-1
TGTGCCAGCAGCTGGGGACCTGACACTGAAGCTTTCTTT	CASSWGPDTEAFF	few	NA	TRBV5-6	TRBJ1-1
TGTGCCAGCAGCGTAGCTCGGGGGCTTTTAGATGGCTACACCTTC	CASSVARGLLDGYTF	NA	NA	TRBV9	TRBJ1-2
TGTGCCAGCAGCACGGGGACACCCACAGATACGCAGTATTTT	CASSTGTPTDTQYF	NA	NA	TRBV5-6	TRBJ2-3
TGTGCCACCAGCACAAGTGGACGACAGTACAATGAGCAGTTCTTC	CATSTSGRQYNEQFF	NA	NA	TRBV15	TRBJ2-1
TGCAGCGTTGTTGGGGCGGTCGCAGGGCGGTATGGCTACACCTTC	CSVVGAVAGRYGYTF	NA	NA	TRBV29-1	TRBJ1-2
TGTGCCAGCAGTGCGACTAGGACCGGGGAGCTGTTTTTT	CASSATRTGELFF	many	NA	TRBV2	TRBJ2-2
TGTGCCACCAGCAGTCGAGGGAACACTGAAGCTTTCTTT	CATSSRGNTEAFF	once	NA	TRBV15	TRBJ1-1
TGTGCCAGCAGCCTGGACTATAATTCACCCCTCCACTTT	CASSLDYNSPLHF	NA	NA	TRBV7-3	TRBJ1-6
TGTGCCAGCAGCAAGGGACCTCTTACGGGAGGCTACACCTTC	CASSKGPLTGGYTF	NA	NA	TRBV7-2	TRBJ1-2
TGCAGCGTTGGGGACGGGTTCTACGAGCAGTACTTC	CSVGDGFYEQYF	NA	NA	TRBV29-1	TRBJ2-7
TGCAGCGTTGTAGGGCTAGCGAACACCGGGGAGCTGTTTTTT	CSVVGLANTGELFF	NA	NA	TRBV29-1	TRBJ2-2